This T cell receptor (beta chain) was sequenced in a study of T cell responses to AZD1222 COVID-19 vaccine. Points from the study as a whole: Targets within unmutated variant regions were reportedly found for nearly half of spike-specific TCRs. There were mostly white British donors and more females than males, and clonal diversity was possibly underestimated. There were repertoire samples only from the period after the peak T cell response.

Germline CDR1 and CDR2: MNHEY and SMNVEV (reference sequence). The CDR3 is 18 residues long. The J segment lost 1 base and the V segment lost 2 bases, leaving 12 bases of the junction unmatched. Profiling relied on immunoSEQ multiplex PCR, and the TCRdb table lists in-frame clones only, not all of them. The data contain some 110,000 clones, around 89% of them singletons. To note about this clone: No antigen is known for it.

The source is an adult who received the AZD1222 COVID-19 vaccine. The sequences come from peripheral blood, collected 28 days after the second AZD1222 dose. V usage is TRBV27 and J usage is TRBJ1-2, with 8 bases lining up with TRBD1. Here the CDR3 DNA reads TGTGCCAGCAGTTTAGACGGGACAGGCATTCCCTTTAACTATGGCTACACCTTC. Residues: CASSLDGTGIPFNYGYTF.